A selection of T cell receptor beta chains follows, all from one sample in a study of monozygotic twins with inflammatory bowel disease. TCRdb reprocessed the 5' RACE reads and keeps a single row for each CDR3 protein, giving no DNA. The sample table sets out approximately 160,000 distinct CDR3 sequences. What was sequenced was blood. These receptors were taken from a human donor with ulcerative colitis or Crohn's disease, or a healthy co-twin of an affected twin (not recorded which). The CDR3 runs from the conserved cysteine through the conserved F or W.

V,J,CDR3
TRBV7-3,TRBJ2-3,CASSSFSTSGSTDTQYF
TRBV11-1,TRBJ2-2,CASSLESGAVGLFF
TRBV20-1,TRBJ1-1,CSAGRGTEAFF
TRBV14,TRBJ2-2,CASIKNLGKPNRYTGELFF
TRBV20-1,TRBJ2-7,CSAPGLAGGPRSYEQYF
TRBV6-5,TRBJ2-3,CASSYSGVVTDTQYF
TRBV5-1,TRBJ1-1,CASSLRYDTEAFF
TRBV7-7,TRBJ1-4,CASSPPPDEKLFF
TRBV7-6,TRBJ2-1,CASSLMDSWEGLNEQFF
TRBV28,TRBJ1-1,CASSDLFTEAFF
TRBV7-9,TRBJ2-7,CASSFLSGAGVGEQYF
TRBV19,TRBJ1-1,CASSRSWGYRGRAEAFF
TRBV15,TRBJ1-3,CATSGEAWGYGNTIYF
TRBV5-5,TRBJ2-2,CASSLVDRGTGELFF
TRBV25-1,TRBJ2-1,CASSEASGTSLFF
TRBV25-1,TRBJ1-2,CASSSSTIPFNYGYTF
TRBV29-1,TRBJ1-1,CSVDGQGQNTEAFF
TRBV24-1,TRBJ2-1,CATSAGQPYNEQFF
TRBV6-1,TRBJ2-3,CASSPSSGGVDTQYF
TRBV28,TRBJ2-1,CASTRGRDDEQFF
TRBV3-1,TRBJ1-2,CASGTGSGQGYTF
TRBV5-1,TRBJ1-6,CASSSGNSPLHF
TRBV3-1,TRBJ2-7,CASSRKDHTMRSEQYF
TRBV11-3,TRBJ2-7,CASSLDPGYEQYF
TRBV3-1,TRBJ2-2,CASSQVGRLTGELFF
TRBV20-1,TRBJ2-1,CSARDQGRSYNEQFF
TRBV20-1,TRBJ1-4,CSARERGTITNEKLFF
TRBV7-9,TRBJ2-1,CASSFNRDRGNEQFF
TRBV20-1,TRBJ2-3,CSARQGGTDTQYF
TRBV7-2,TRBJ1-2,CASSLAGTGLYGYTF
TRBV18,TRBJ1-2,CASSPERGQGAAGYTF
TRBV13,TRBJ2-1,CASSLRVAGYNEQFF
TRBV29-1,TRBJ1-1,CSVYFVEQPMNTEAFF
TRBV6-1,TRBJ1-1,CASSKRPGVTEAFF
TRBV20-1,TRBJ2-4,CSGLMPGQLIQYF
TRBV27,TRBJ1-4,CASSRAGAGEKLFF
TRBV12-3/TRBV12-4,TRBJ1-2,CASSFSFQASYGYTF
TRBV30,TRBJ1-5,CALGASFGQPQHF
TRBV20-1,TRBJ2-5,CSAPGTSGETQYF
TRBV20-1,TRBJ2-2,CSARRASGLNTGELFF
TRBV12-3/TRBV12-4,TRBJ2-7,CASLKRGAYEQYF
TRBV20-1,TRBJ1-1,CSAPANTEAFF
TRBV14,TRBJ2-3,CASSRRTSGAYSTDTQYF
TRBV5-1,TRBJ1-1,CASSREQGVQAFF
TRBV4-3,TRBJ1-1,CASSQRGIEAFF
TRBV20-1,TRBJ1-5,CSARDGRINQPQHF
TRBV27,TRBJ2-2,CASSLRGRQTGELFF
TRBV3-1,TRBJ2-5,CASSQVVAGAVATQYF
TRBV5-1,TRBJ1-5,CASSYLTDRDKFVSNQPQHF
TRBV5-1,TRBJ1-1,CASSLRQGGFGTEAFF
TRBV15,TRBJ2-7,CATSFRGWGYEQYF
TRBV5-1,TRBJ1-1,CASSHTGRKNTEAFF
TRBV5-1,TRBJ2-1,CASRNYWGNEQFF
TRBV24-1,TRBJ2-2,CATSPWGENTGELFF
TRBV18,TRBJ2-3,CASSPPTTDTQYF
TRBV28,TRBJ1-5,CASSLRQVSNQPQHF
TRBV7-9,TRBJ2-1,CASSLDRRSNEQFF
TRBV20-1,TRBJ2-5,CSASAGGGSETQYF
TRBV20-1,TRBJ2-3,CSARVAGDTQYF
TRBV19,TRBJ2-7,CASSAGSYEQYF